These T cell receptor beta chains were read from a single sample in a study of blood T cells in healthy people across ages. TCRdb reprocessed the 5' RACE reads with MiXCR, giving one entry per CDR3 protein. The sample shows roughly 560,000 distinct CDR3 sequences, 20% to 30% of them seen only once. This same sample was also taken into another study, of T cells of mothers and their children.

Sequenced material: blood. These receptors all stem from a boy aged 10-17 years in good health. The conserved cysteine and the conserved F or W are not part of the CDR3 here.

V	J	CDR3
TRBV28	TRBJ2-7	ASSFPHGYEQY
TRBV20-1	TRBJ2-3	SASPGTIVTTDTQY
TRBV6-5	TRBJ1-4	ASSWGQVNEKLF
TRBV4-2	TRBJ1-3	VSSQEGPPGNTIY
TRBV20-1	TRBJ1-1	SARDIGEAF
TRBV6-5	TRBJ2-1	ASSSDRGTYNEQF
TRBV5-6	TRBJ1-2	ASSLKWDRQDNYGYT
TRBV24-1	TRBJ2-5	ATSDKRTSGGEETQY
TRBV3-1	TRBJ1-5	ASSQYNQPQH
TRBV7-2	TRBJ1-6	ASSLLQGRDSPLH
TRBV7-9	TRBJ2-3	ASCRSGDRPNTQY
TRBV6-1	TRBJ2-7	ASSKASGSSYEQY
TRBV10-3	TRBJ1-4	AISESWDANEKLF
TRBV25-1	TRBJ2-1	ASSEVPGDIWFERDRWNEQF
TRBV12-3/TRBV12-4	TRBJ2-3	ASHADTGTQY
TRBV7-8	TRBJ1-6	ASSFRAGGRNSPLH
TRBV7-9	TRBJ1-2	ASSLQLSGTASAGGYT
TRBV20-1	TRBJ2-1	SARDSWTSGVLSSYNEQF
TRBV6-6	TRBJ1-2	ASSYFRNNYGYT
TRBV12-3/TRBV12-4	TRBJ2-6	ASSFPRGGSGANVLT
TRBV20-1	TRBJ1-6	AFRQDNSPLH
TRBV18	NA	ASSPLEGSSYEQY
TRBV7-6	NA	ASSLDPLVAGDEQF
TRBV7-2	NA	ASSPTHKNEQY
TRBV3-1	TRBJ2-7	ASSPLAGDSEQY